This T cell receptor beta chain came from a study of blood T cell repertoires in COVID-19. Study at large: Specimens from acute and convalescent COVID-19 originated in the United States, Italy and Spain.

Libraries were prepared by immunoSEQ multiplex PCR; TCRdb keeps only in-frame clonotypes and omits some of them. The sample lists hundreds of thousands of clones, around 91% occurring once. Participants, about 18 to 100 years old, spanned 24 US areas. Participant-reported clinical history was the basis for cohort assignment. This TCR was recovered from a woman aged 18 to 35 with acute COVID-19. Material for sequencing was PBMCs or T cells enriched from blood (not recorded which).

In DNA form, the CDR3 reads TGTGCCAGCAGCTGGGGAGATAGCAATCAGCCCCAGCATTTT. Translating it yields CASSWGDSNQPQHF. The chain links TRBV5-6 to TRBJ1-5, with D unclear. The ends were cut back, 3 bases at V and 0 bases at J, with 7 bases in the middle. This CDR3 has 14 residues. Per the germline V gene, CDR1 is SGHDT and CDR2 is YYEEEE.